This T cell receptor beta chain came from a study of early T cells in non-severe SARS-CoV-2 infection. Study information: Unsorted whole blood bulk RNA was sequenced, with unpaired chains.

Ten or more counts support this clonotype. Its antigen is undetermined. The TCR library protocol was used to attach unique molecular identifiers. These identifiers were attached to individual cDNA molecules. Each CDR3 protein gets one entry after TCRdb re-called the 5' RACE reads with MiXCR. The sample has about 77,000 distinct CDR3 sequences, 16% seen once. The study, taken as a whole, reports: Anti-spike CD8 specificities were favored by VDJdb matching, whose results missed private and CD4 specificities.

Germline V CDR1 and CDR2: DFQATT, SNEGSKA (reference sequence). V dropped 3 bases and J dropped 10 bases, with 16 bases sitting between them. The CDR3 has 13 amino acids. This clonotype was sampled from an adult who was a healthcare worker with PCR-confirmed SARS-CoV-2 infection or an uninfected control (not recorded which). The sample was whole blood. V usage is TRBV20-1 and J usage is TRBJ2-1, with D possibly being TRBD2 (5 bases). CDR3 DNA sequence: TGCAGTGCTAGGGACGCCACTAGACACGAGCAGTTCTTC. This gives the protein CSARDATRHEQFF.